The rows below give T cell receptor beta chains drawn from one sample of a study of blood T cell repertoires in COVID-19. This table comes from immunoSEQ multiplex PCR, and its TCRdb copy is limited to in-frame clones, with some not included. The data show roughly 220,000 clones, around 90% seen once. Material: PBMCs or T cells enriched from blood (not recorded which). The receptors were sampled from a man under 40 who had been exposed to COVID-19. Both conserved end residues are part of each CDR3.

v_gene,len,CDR3aa
TRBV5-6,14,CASSLAAGDQPQHF
TRBV6-6,16,CASSTERTGTNEKLFF
TRBV4-1,16,CASRNPGQGVTDTQYF
TRBV13,14,CASSSWTVPYEQYF
TRBV25-1,15,CASSEYRTGFTEQYF
TRBV5-1,16,CASSLAGTGLNYGYTF
TRBV25-1,15,CASSEGQSSGNTIYF
TRBV6-2/TRBV6-3,11,CASSTEGKQFF
TRBV7-9,14,CASSRQGVDYGYTF
TRBV5-5,17,CASSSTSPGLTNSPLHF
TRBV25-1,13,CASRQGANQPQHF
TRBV7-6,11,CASKLANTIYF
TRBV4-1,16,CASSQAAGGSYNEQFF
TRBV19,16,CASRPPGLHSGNTIYF
TRBV30,14,CAWSQQGGRDTQYF
TRBV5-1,16,CASSTRQDSFTYEQYF
TRBV10-3,14,CAISESTETYGYTF
TRBV6-5,14,CASKDRGKTNEQFF
TRBV9,17,CASSVLAGGWGTGELFF